This T cell receptor (beta chain) was identified in a study of cytomegalovirus exposure and HLA in healthy donors. General study results and limits: The finding came from a later analysis; first-cohort TCR clusters tended to co-occur in the approximately 120 validation repertoires.

The donors were in the roughly 130-subject validation cohort, distinct from the roughly 700-subject first cohort. The germline V and J ends were trimmed by 3 bases and 0 bases, with 6 bases remaining between them. CDR1 is SEHNR and CDR2 is FQNEAQ in the germline V gene (reference sequence). CDR3 length: 13 amino acids. Clones were sequenced by immunoSEQ multiplex PCR, and TCRdb holds only the in-frame ones, with some missing. The sample gives fewer than 250,000 clones, about 87% of which show up once; about 2.8% is in the top ten. As to this clone: Its specificity is unknown.

The chain uses TRBV7-9 and TRBJ2-7; D is unclear. Material for sequencing was PBMCs. This sequence originates from a man aged 18-30 years in good health and CMV-seronegative. CDR3 sequence: CASSFSGSYEQYF. CDR3 in DNA: TGTGCCAGCAGCTTTTCCGGCTCCTACGAGCAGTACTTC.